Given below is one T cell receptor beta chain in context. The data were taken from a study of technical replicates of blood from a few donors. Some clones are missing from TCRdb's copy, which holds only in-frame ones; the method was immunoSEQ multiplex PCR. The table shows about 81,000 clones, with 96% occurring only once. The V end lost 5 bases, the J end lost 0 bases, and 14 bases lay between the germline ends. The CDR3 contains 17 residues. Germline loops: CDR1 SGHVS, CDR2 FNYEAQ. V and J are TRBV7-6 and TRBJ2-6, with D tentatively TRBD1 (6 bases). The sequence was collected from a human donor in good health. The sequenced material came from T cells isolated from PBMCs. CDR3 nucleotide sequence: TGTGCCAGCAGCCAAACAGGGAAAAACTCTGGGGCCAACGTCCTGACTTTC. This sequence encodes CASSQTGKNSGANVLTF.